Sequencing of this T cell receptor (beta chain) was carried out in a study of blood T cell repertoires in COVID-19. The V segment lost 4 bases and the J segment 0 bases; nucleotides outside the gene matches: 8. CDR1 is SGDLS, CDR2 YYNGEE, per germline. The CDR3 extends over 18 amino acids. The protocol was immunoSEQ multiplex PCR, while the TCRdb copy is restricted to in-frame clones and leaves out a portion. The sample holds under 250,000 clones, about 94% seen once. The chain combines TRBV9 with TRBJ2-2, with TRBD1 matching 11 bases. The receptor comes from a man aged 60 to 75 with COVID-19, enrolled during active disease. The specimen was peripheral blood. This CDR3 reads CASSLRTGGPSNTGELFF. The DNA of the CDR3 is TGTGCCAGCAGCCTCCGGACAGGGGGCCCCTCGAACACCGGGGAGCTGTTTTTT.